The 20 T cell receptor beta chains presented below share a single source sample, sequenced in a study of T cells expressing NK-cell markers. TCRdb re-called the 5' RACE reads and gives one entry per CDR3 protein, without DNA. Its clone listing holds 550,000 to 600,000 distinct CDR3 sequences. Input material: blood T cells: a sorted CD56 or NKG2C T cell subset, CD4+ or CD8+ T cells, or bulk PBMC T cells (not recorded which). The receptors stem from a man between 18 and 35 years old in good health.

The chain carries TRBV6-2 or TRBV6-3 and TRBJ2-3; without DNA, the TCRdb call of TRBD2 cannot be checked. The CDR3 covers 15 residues. The germline V gene has CDR1 MNHEY and CDR2 SVGEGT. CDR3 residues: CASSYGGYSTDTQYF.

The chain couples TRBV30 to TRBJ2-1; without DNA, the TCRdb call of TRBD2 cannot be checked. There are 15 residues in the CDR3. From germline, CDR1 is GTSNPN and CDR2 SVGIG (reference sequence). This CDR3 reads CAWSVQGGRVREQFF.

The CDR3 protein is CSVEDARASYTQYF. V is TRBV29-1 and J is TRBJ2-3; the TCRdb D gene call, TRBD1, has no DNA to confirm it. This CDR3 has 14 amino acids. The germline CDR1 and CDR2 sequences are SQVTM and ANQGSEA.

The CDR3 sequence: CASSLLGTSEYSYNEQFF. The chain employs TRBV5-1 and TRBJ2-1; the TCRdb call, TRBD2, lacks DNA for checking. Germline V gene lookup returns CDR1 SGHRS and CDR2 YFSETQ. The CDR3 covers 18 residues.

The J gene is TRBJ2-1, the V gene TRBV27; TCRdb returns TRBD1, unconfirmable since there is no DNA. The CDR3 is 14 amino acids. The germline V gene has CDR1 MNHEY and CDR2 SMNVEV (reference sequence). CDR3 residues: CASSWRDSNNEQFF.

The gene calls are TRBV12-3 or TRBV12-4 and TRBJ2-1; TCRdb calls TRBD2, which cannot be checked without DNA. This CDR3 contains 16 residues. CDR3 region: CASSRNPGLAHNEQFF.

This chain joins TRBV7-9 and TRBJ2-2; TCRdb picks TRBD1, but there is no DNA to check that call. Germline values: CDR1 SEHNR, CDR2 FQNEAQ (reference sequence). This CDR3 contains 14 residues. The chain's CDR3 is CASSLINRVQELFF. Full variable domain (rest looked up from reference TRBV7-9 and TRBJ2-2): DTGVSQNPRHKITKRGQNVTFRCDPISEHNRLYWYRQTLGQGPEFLTYFQNEAQLEKSRLLSDRFSAERPKGSFSTLEIQRTEQGDSAMYLCASSLINRVQELFFGEGSRLTVL.

The CDR3 loop reads CASSQVGRDHNEQFF. V is TRBV4-1 and J is TRBJ2-1; TCRdb's D call, TRBD1, is unchecked because there is no DNA. CDR1 and CDR2 from the germline V gene are MGHRA and YSYEKL. This CDR3 comprises 15 residues.

The chain recombines TRBV24-1 with TRBJ2-1; TCRdb's D gene call, TRBD2, goes unchecked for lack of DNA. The CDR3 extends over 16 amino acids. Germline V gene data show CDR1 as KGHDR and CDR2 as SFDVKD. CDR3 residues: CATSDFGLAGYNEQFF.

The chain couples TRBV6-1 to TRBJ1-6; with no DNA, the TCRdb D assignment of TRBD1 cannot be verified. The CDR3 length is 14 residues. Looked up from germline, CDR1 is MNHNS and CDR2 is SASEGT. CDR3 in amino acids: CASNPDSYNSPLHF.

V and J are TRBV20-1 and TRBJ2-3. CDR3 length: 13 amino acids. The germline V gene encodes CDR1 DFQATT and CDR2 SNEGSKA (reference sequence). The CDR3 reads CSARYISADTQYF.

This rearrangement joins TRBV28 to TRBJ2-7; TCRdb selects TRBD1, and the lack of DNA leaves this call unchecked. The CDR3 contains 13 residues. Germline CDR1 reads MDHEN; CDR2 reads SYDVKM. The CDR3 sequence: CASSPLTGDEQYF.

V usage is TRBV12-3 or TRBV12-4 and J usage is TRBJ1-3. The CDR3 length is 13 residues. CDR3: CASSLAHRNTIYF.

The chain couples TRBV5-1 to TRBJ1-2; TCRdb designates TRBD1, a call that cannot be tested without DNA. The germline gives CDR1 SGHRS, CDR2 YFSETQ. The length of the CDR3 is 14 residues. CDR3 protein: CASSDRDKRDGYTF. The variable domain in full, with the rest retrieved from reference TRBV5-1 and TRBJ1-2, is KAGVTQTPRYLIKTRGQQVTLSCSPISGHRSVSWYQQTPGQGLQFLFEYFSETQRNKGNFPGRFSGRQFSNSRSEMNVSTLELGDSALYLCASSDRDKRDGYTFGSGTRLTVV.

CDR3: CASSLTAKGNIQYF. The V gene is TRBV12-3 or TRBV12-4, the J gene TRBJ2-4; TCRdb picks TRBD1, but there is no DNA to check that call. This CDR3 comprises 14 residues.

The chain recombines TRBV12-3 or TRBV12-4 with TRBJ1-6. The CDR3 extends over 14 amino acids. This CDR3 is CASSRTRDNSPLHF.

The chain uses TRBV29-1 and TRBJ2-5. In germline, CDR1 is SQVTM, CDR2 ANQGSEA. This CDR3 contains 13 residues. Here the CDR3 reads CSVEASRGETQYF.

The chain carries TRBV12-3 or TRBV12-4 and TRBJ1-5; TCRdb outputs TRBD1, but without DNA this stays unchecked. CDR3 length: 14 residues. The CDR3 region is CASSFVWGVQPQHF.

The chain has TRBV5-1 and TRBJ1-5; TCRdb outputs TRBD1, but without DNA this stays unchecked. The CDR3 loop spans 14 amino acids. CDR1 is SGHRS and CDR2 is YFSETQ in the germline V gene. The CDR3 is CASSLDRANQPQHF.

This chain uses TRBV5-1 with TRBJ2-5. Germline CDR1 reads SGHRS; CDR2 reads YFSETQ. This CDR3 comprises 15 residues. CDR3 region: CASSLGAQTQETQYF.